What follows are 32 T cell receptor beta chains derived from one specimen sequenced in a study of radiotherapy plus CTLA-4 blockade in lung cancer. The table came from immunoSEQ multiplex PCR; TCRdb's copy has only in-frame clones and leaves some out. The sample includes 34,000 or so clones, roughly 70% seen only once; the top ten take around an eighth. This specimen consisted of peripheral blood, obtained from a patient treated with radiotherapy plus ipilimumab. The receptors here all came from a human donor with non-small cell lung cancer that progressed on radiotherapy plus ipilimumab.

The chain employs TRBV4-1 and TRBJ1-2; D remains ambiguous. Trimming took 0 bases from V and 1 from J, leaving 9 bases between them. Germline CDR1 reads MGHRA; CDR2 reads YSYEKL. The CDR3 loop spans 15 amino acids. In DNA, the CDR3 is TGCGCCAGCAGCCAAGATGAGACGGGTAACTATGGCTACACCTTC. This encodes CASSQDETGNYGYTF.

This chain's CDR3 is CASSRGRTEAFF. The CDR3 DNA reads as TGCGCCAGCAGCCGGGGGAGGACTGAAGCTTTCTTT. V usage is TRBV4-3 and J usage is TRBJ1-1; possible D gene TRBD1, 5 bases. The CDR3 is 12 amino acids. With 4 bases removed from V and 5 bases from J, the gap between germline ends came to 8 bases. Germline lookup yields CDR1 LGHNA and CDR2 YSLEER.

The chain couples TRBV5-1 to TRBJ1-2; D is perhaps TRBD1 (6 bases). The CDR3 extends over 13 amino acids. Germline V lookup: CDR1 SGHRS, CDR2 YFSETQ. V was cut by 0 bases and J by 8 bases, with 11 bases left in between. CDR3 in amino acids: CASSLDGGWGYTF. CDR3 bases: TGCGCCAGCAGCTTGGATGGGGGCTGGGGCTACACCTTC.

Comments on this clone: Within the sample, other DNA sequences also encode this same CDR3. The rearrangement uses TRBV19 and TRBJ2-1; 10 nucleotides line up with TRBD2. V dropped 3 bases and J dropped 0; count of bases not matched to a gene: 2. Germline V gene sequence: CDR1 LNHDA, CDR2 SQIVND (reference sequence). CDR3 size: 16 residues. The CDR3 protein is CASSILAGDSYNEQFF. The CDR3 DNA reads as TGTGCCAGTAGTATTCTAGCGGGAGACTCCTACAATGAGCAGTTCTTC.

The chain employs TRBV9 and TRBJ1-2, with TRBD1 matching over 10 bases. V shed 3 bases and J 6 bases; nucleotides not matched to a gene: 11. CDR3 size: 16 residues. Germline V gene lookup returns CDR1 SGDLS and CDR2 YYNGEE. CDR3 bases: TGTGCCAGCAGCGGTGGTGGAAGGGGGACAGGGGATGGCTACACCTTC. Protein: CASSGGGRGTGDGYTF.

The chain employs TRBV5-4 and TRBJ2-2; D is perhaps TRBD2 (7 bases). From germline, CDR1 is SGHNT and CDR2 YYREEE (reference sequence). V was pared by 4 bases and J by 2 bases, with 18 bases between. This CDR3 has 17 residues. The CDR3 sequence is CASSPGGRGANTGELFF. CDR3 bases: TGTGCCAGCAGCCCAGGAGGCCGGGGGGCCAACACCGGGGAGCTGTTTTTT.

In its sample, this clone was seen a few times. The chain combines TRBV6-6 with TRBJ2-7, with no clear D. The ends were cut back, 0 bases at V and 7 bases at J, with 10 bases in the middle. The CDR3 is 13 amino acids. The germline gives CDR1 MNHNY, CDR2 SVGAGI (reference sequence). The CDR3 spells CASSYSNTREQYF. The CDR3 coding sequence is TGTGCCAGCAGTTACTCGAACACGAGGGAGCAGTACTTC.

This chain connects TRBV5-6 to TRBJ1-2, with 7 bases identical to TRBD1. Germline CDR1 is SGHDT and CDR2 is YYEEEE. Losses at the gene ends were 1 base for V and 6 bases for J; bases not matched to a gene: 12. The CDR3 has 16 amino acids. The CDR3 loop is CASSLMAGRGSHGYTF. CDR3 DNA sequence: TGTGCCAGCAGCTTGATGGCGGGCAGGGGGAGTCATGGCTACACCTTC. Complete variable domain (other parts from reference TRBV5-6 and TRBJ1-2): DAGVTQSPTHLIKTRGQQVTLRCSPKSGHDTVSWYQQALGQGPQFIFQYYEEEERQRGNFPDRFSGHQFPNYSSELNVNALLLGDSALYLCASSLMAGRGSHGYTFGSGTRLTVV.

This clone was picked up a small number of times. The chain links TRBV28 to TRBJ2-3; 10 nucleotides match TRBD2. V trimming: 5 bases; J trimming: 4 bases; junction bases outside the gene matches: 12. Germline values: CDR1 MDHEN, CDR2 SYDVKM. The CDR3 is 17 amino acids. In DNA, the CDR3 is TGTGCCAGCAGTAGCCCTCTAGCGGGAGAAGAGGCAGATACGCAGTATTTT. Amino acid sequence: CASSSPLAGEEADTQYF.

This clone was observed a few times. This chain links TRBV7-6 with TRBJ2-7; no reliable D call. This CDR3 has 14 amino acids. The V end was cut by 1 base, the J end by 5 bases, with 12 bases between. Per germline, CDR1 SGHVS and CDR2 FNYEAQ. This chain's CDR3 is CASSLDPEVDEQYF. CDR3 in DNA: TGTGCCAGCAGCTTAGACCCAGAGGTGGACGAGCAGTACTTC.

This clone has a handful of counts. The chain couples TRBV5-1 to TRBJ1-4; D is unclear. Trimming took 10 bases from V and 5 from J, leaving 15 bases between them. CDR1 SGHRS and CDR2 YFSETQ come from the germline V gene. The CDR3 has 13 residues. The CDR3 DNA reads TGCGCCTCCCGGGATGGCGGGAATGAAAAACTGTTTTTT. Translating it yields CASRDGGNEKLFF.

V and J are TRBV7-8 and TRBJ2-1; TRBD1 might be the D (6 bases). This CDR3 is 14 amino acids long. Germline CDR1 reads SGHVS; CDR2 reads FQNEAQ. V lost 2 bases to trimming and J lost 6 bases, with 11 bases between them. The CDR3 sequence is CASSLRVTGNEQFF. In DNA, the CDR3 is TGTGCCAGCAGCTTAAGGGTGACAGGCAATGAGCAGTTCTTC.

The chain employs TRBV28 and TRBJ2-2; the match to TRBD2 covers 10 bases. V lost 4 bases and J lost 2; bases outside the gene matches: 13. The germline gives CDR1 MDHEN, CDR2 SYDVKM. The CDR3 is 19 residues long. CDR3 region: CASSSPKRGGTKNTGELFF. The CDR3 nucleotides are TGTGCCAGCAGTTCCCCGAAGCGGGGGGGTACGAAAAACACCGGGGAGCTGTTTTTT.

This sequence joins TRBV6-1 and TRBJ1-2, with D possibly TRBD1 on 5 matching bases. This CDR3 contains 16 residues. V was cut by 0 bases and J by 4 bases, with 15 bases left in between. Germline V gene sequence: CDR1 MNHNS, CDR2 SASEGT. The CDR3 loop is CASSEAGGAEGYGYTF. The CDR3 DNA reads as TGTGCCAGCAGTGAAGCTGGAGGGGCGGAGGGCTATGGCTACACCTTC.

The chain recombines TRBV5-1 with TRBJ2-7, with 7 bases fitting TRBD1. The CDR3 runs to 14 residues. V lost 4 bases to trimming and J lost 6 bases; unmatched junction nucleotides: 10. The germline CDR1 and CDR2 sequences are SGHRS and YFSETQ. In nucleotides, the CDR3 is TGCGCCAGCAGCCCGACAGGGTCGAGCCTCGAGCAGTACTTC. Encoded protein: CASSPTGSSLEQYF.

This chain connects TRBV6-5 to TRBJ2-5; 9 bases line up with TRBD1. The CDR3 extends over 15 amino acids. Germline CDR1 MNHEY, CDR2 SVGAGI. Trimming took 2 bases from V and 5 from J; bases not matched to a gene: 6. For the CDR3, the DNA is TGTGCCAGCAGTTACCGGACAGGGGTCGGTGAGACCCAGTACTTC. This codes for CASSYRTGVGETQYF.

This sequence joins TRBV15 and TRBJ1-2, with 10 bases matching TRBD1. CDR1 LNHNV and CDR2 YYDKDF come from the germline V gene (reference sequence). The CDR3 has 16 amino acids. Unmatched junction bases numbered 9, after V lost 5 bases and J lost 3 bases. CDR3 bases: TGTGCCACCAGCCGACGACAGGGGGCAGGGGACTATGGCTACACCTTC. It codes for CATSRRQGAGDYGYTF.

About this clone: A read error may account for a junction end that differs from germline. CDR3 sequence (DNA): TGTGCCAACAGCCTTACAGGGCCCACTGAAGCTTTCTTT. Its protein is CANSLTGPTEAFF. The J gene is TRBJ1-1, the V gene TRBV7-8, with a possible D match to TRBD1 (6 bases). CDR3 size: 13 residues. CDR1 and CDR2 from the germline V gene are SGHVS and FQNEAQ.

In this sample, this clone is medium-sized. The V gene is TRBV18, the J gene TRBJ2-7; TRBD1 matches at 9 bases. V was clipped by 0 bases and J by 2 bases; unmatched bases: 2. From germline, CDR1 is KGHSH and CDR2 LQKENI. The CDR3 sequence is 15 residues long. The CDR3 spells CASSPPGQGPYEQYF. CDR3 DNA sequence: TGTGCCAGCTCACCACCGGGACAGGGACCCTACGAGCAGTACTTC.

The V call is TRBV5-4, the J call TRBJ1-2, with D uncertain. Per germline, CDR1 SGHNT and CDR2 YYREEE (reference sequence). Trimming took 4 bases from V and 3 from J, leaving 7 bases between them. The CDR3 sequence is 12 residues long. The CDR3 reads CASSGGDYGYTF. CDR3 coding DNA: TGTGCCAGCAGCGGCGGGGACTATGGCTACACCTTC. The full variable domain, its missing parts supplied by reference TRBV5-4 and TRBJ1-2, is ETGVTQSPTHLIKTRGQQVTLRCSSQSGHNTVSWYQQALGQGPQFIFQYYREEENGRGNFPPRFSGLQFPNYSSELNVNALELDDSALYLCASSGGDYGYTFGSGTRLTVV.

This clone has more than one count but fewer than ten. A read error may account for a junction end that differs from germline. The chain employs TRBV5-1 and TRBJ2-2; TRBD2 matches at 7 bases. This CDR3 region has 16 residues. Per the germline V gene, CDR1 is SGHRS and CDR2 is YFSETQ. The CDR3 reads CASSFALAVKHRGAVF. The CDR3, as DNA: TGCGCCAGCAGCTTCGCTCTAGCGGTGAAACACCGGGGAGCTGTTTTT.

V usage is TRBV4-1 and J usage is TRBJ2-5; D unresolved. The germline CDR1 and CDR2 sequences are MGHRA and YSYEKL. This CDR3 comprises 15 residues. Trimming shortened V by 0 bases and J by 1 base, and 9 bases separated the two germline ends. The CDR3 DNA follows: TGCGCCAGCAGCCAAGATCCCCGATCCCAAGAGACCCAGTACTTC. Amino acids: CASSQDPRSQETQYF.

The CDR3, as DNA: TGTGCCAGCAGCCCCGTGTCAGCGAATGAGCAGTTCTTC. It is translated as CASSPVSANEQFF. V gene TRBV7-9 combines with J gene TRBJ2-1; D is unresolved. From germline, CDR1 is SEHNR and CDR2 FQNEAQ (reference sequence). CDR3 length equals 13 residues. V was pared by 5 bases and J by 7 bases, with 12 bases between.

The CDR3 DNA reads as TGTGCCAGCAGTTTAGTGGGGAACACTGAAGCTTTCTTT. Translating it yields CASSLVGNTEAFF. The rearrangement links TRBV28 to TRBJ1-1; D unclear. Trimming took 2 bases from V and 1 from J, leaving 5 bases between them. The germline CDR1 and CDR2 sequences are MDHEN and SYDVKM. CDR3 length: 13 residues.

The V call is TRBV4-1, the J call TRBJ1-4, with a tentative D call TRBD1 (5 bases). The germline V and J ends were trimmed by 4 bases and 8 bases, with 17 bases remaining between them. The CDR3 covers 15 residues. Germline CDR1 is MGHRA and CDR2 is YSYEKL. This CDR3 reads CASSRNSRRGEKLFF. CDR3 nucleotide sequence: TGCGCCAGCAGCCGGAACAGCCGCCGGGGGGAAAAACTGTTTTTT.

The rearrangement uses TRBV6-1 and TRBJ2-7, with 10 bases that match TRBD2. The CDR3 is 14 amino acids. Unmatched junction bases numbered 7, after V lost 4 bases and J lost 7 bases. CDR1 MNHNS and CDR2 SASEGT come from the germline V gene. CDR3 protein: CASSVLAGAGEQYF. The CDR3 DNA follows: TGTGCCAGCAGTGTCCTAGCGGGGGCAGGGGAGCAGTACTTC.

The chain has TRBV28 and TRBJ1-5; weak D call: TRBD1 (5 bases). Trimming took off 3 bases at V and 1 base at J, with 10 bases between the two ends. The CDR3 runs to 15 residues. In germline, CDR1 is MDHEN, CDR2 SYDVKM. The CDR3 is CASSFGAGSNQPQHF. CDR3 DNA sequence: TGTGCCAGCAGTTTCGGGGCAGGGAGCAATCAGCCCCAGCATTTT.

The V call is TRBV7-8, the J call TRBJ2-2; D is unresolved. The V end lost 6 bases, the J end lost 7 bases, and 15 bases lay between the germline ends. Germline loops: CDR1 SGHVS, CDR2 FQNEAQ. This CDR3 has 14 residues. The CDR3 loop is CASRVRAVDGELFF. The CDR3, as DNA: TGTGCCAGCAGGGTTAGGGCAGTGGACGGGGAGCTGTTTTTT.

CDR3: CASSAWTGGYNEQFF. The CDR3 region has the DNA TGTGCCAGCAGCGCATGGACAGGGGGCTACAATGAGCAGTTCTTC. The J gene is TRBJ2-1, the V gene TRBV7-6; TRBD1 matches at 10 bases. Germline V gene lookup returns CDR1 SGHVS and CDR2 FNYEAQ. This CDR3 is 15 amino acids long. The J segment lost 3 bases and the V segment lost 5 bases, leaving 4 bases of the junction unmatched.

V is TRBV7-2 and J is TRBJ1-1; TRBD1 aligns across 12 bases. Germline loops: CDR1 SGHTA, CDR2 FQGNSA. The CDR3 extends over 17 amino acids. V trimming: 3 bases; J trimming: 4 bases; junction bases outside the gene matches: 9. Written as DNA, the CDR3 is TGTGCCAGCAGCTTCCCGGGACAGGGGGCAATCAGCACTGAAGCTTTCTTT. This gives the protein CASSFPGQGAISTEAFF.

CDR3 DNA sequence: TGTGCCAGCAGCCTACAGGGGGCCAACTACAATGAGCAGTTCTTC. Its protein product is CASSLQGANYNEQFF. The rearrangement links TRBV11-2 to TRBJ2-1; 9 bases match TRBD1. The CDR3 extends over 15 amino acids. V was pared by 5 bases and J by 3 bases, with 5 bases of the junction left unmatched. Germline loops: CDR1 SGHAT, CDR2 FQNNGV.

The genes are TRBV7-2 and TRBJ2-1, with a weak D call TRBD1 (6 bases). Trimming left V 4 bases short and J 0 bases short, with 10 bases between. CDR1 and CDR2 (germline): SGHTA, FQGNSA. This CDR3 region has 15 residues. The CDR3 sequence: CASSSLGGSYNEQFF. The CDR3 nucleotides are TGTGCCAGCAGCTCTTTAGGGGGCTCCTACAATGAGCAGTTCTTC.